A selection of T cell receptor beta chains follows, all from one sample in a study of T cell repertoires in cytomegalovirus infection. TCRdb used MiXCR to reprocess the reads, holding one entry per CDR3 protein. This sample yields approximately 500,000 distinct CDR3 sequences, of which about 30% are seen a single time; roughly 13% belongs to the top ten. Sequencing was done on a sample of PBMCs. Receptors originate from a human donor in good health (CMV status not recorded). Some clones in this sample may be carry-over from other donors' samples. The CDR3 runs from the conserved cysteine through the conserved F or W. The order of the fields is CDR3 protein, CDR3 DNA, V gene, clone size, J gene, D gene. A D gene is named only where the DNA matches it firmly. Expanded clones are given a class, and other clones once, few, many or no size at all.

CASSPTAQMETQYF,TGTGCCAGCAGCCCAACAGCCCAAATGGAGACCCAGTACTTC,TRBV7-3,NA,TRBJ2-5,NA
CASSLGGLAGTYEQYF,TGTGCCAGCAGCCTAGGTGGTCTAGCGGGTACCTACGAGCAGTACTTC,TRBV7-6,many,TRBJ2-7,TRBD2
CASGYRVSYEQYF,TGTGCCAGCGGTTACAGGGTTAGCTACGAGCAGTACTTC,TRBV27,few,TRBJ2-7,NA
CASSLYASGSNYEQYF,TGTGCCAGCAGCTTATATGCTAGCGGGAGTAACTACGAGCAGTACTTC,TRBV7-2,NA,TRBJ2-7,TRBD2
CATSDLSSSGRIDEQFF,TGTGCCACCAGTGATTTGTCCTCTAGCGGGAGAATTGATGAGCAGTTCTTC,TRBV24-1,NA,TRBJ2-1,TRBD2
CASSFDGRGANVLTF,TGTGCCAGCAGTTTCGACGGGCGTGGGGCCAACGTCCTGACTTTC,TRBV12-3/TRBV12-4,NA,TRBJ2-6,NA
CATSDRVGAAFF,TGTGCCACCAGTGATAGGGTCGGAGCAGCTTTCTTT,TRBV24-1,few,TRBJ1-1,NA
CSARDLRTYNEQFF,TGCAGTGCTAGAGATCTCCGGACCTACAATGAGCAGTTCTTC,TRBV20-1,NA,TRBJ2-1,NA
CASSPRADKETQYF,TGTGCCAGCAGCCCCCGTGCGGATAAAGAGACCCAGTACTTC,TRBV7-9,NA,TRBJ2-5,NA
CASSPYTETQYF,TGTGCCAGCAGCCCTTACACGGAGACCCAGTACTTC,TRBV7-2,many,TRBJ2-5,NA